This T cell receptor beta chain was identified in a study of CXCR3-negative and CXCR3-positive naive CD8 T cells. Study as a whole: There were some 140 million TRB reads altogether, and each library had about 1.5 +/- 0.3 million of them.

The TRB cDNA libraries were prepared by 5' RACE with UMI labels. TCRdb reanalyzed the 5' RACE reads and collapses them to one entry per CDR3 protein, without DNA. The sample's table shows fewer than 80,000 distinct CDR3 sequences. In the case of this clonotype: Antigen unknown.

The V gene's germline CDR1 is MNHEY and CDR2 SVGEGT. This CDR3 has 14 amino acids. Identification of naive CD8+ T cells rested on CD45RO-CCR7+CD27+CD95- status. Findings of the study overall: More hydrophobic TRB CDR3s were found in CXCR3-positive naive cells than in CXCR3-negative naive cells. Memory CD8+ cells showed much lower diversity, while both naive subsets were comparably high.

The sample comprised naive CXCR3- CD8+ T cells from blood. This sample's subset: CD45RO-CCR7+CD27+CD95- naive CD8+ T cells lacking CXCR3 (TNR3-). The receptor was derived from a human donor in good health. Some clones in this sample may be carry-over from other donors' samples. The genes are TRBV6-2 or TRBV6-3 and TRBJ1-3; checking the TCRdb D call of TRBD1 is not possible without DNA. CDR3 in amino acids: CASSTGTVSGTIYF.